Below, one T cell receptor (beta chain) is given with its context. Profiling relied on immunoSEQ multiplex PCR, and the TCRdb table lists in-frame clones only, not all of them. The sample lists almost 90,000 clones, over 80% seen once, with 2% to 2.5% in the top ten. This specimen belongs to a study of PD-L1 blockade in urothelial cancer. Study as a whole: Patients' atezolizumab regimen, 1,200 mg intravenously every 3 weeks, began at some point between 2014 and 2015. The analyses of blood took place 3 weeks (second dose) and 6 weeks after treatment start.

The time point: pretreatment peripheral blood. Locally advanced or metastatic urothelial carcinoma was present in patients. Germline V CDR1 and CDR2: MNHEY, SVGAGI. The junction had 3 bases not matched to a gene; V was cut back by 6 bases and J by 2 bases. This CDR3 spans 15 amino acids. The sequences come from PBMCs, collected around atezolizumab (anti-PD-L1) treatment. The TCR originated in a man aged 60-69 years with urothelial cancer. The chain recombines TRBV6-5 with TRBJ1-5, with TRBD1 identical over 11 bases. The CDR3 nucleotides read TGTGCCAGCAGGAGGACAGGGGGCGGCAATCAGCCCCAGCATTTT. It codes for CASRRTGGGNQPQHF.